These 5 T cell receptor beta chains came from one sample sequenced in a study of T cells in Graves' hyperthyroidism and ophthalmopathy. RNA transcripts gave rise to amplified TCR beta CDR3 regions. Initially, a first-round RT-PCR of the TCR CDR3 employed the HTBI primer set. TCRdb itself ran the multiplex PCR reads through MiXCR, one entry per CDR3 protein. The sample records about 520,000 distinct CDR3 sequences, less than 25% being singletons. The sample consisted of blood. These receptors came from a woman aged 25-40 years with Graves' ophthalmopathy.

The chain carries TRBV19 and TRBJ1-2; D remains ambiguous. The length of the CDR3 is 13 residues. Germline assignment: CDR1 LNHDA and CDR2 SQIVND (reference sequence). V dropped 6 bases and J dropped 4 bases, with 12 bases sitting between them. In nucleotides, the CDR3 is TGTGCCAGTAGAGCCGGAAAGATCTATGGCTACACCTTC. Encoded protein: CASRAGKIYGYTF.

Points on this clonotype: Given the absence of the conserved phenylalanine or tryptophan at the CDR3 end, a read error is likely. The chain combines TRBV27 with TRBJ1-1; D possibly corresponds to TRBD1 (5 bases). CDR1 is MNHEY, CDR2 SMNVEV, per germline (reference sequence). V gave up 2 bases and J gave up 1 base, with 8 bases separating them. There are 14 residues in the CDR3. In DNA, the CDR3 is TGTGCCAGCAGTTTAAACGGGGGGAACACTGAAGCTTTCTCT. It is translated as CASSLNGGNTEAFS.

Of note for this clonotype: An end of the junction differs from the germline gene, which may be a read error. For the CDR3, the DNA is TGTGCCATCAGTGGGTCCACAGGGTCCTACGAGCAGTACTTC. Protein product: CAISGSTGSYEQYF. This chain connects TRBV25-1 to TRBJ2-7; a weak D match, TRBD1 (6 bases). CDR1 and CDR2 from the germline V gene are MGHDK and SYGVNS. CDR3 length: 14 amino acids.

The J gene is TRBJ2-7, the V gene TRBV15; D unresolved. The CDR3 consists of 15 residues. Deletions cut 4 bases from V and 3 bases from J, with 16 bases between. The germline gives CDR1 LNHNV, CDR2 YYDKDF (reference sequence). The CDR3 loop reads CATSTAGSSLYEQYF. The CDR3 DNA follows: TGTGCCACCAGCACCGCAGGATCATCCCTCTACGAGCAGTACTTC.

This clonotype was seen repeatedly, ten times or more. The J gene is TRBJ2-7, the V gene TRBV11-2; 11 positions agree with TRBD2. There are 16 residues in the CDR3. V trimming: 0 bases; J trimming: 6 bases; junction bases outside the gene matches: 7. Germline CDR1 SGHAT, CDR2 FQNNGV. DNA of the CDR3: TGTGCCAGCAGCTTAGATCGAGTAGCGGGGGGGCGCGAGCAGTACTTC. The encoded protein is CASSLDRVAGGREQYF.